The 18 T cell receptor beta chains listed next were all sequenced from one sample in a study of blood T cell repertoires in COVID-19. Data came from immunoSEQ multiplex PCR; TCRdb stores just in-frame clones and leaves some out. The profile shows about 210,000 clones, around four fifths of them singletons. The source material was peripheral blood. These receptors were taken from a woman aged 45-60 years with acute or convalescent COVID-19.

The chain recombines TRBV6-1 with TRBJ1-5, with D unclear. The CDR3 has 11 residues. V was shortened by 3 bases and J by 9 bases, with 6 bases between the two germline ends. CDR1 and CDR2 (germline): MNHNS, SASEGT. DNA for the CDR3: TGTGCCAGCAGTGACGCAGGGCCCCAGCATTTT. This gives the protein CASSDAGPQHF.

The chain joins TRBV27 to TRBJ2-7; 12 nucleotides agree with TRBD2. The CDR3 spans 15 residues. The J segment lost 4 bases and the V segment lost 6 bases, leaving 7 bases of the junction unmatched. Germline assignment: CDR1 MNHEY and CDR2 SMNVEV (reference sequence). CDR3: CASSLAGGARYEQYF. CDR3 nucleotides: TGTGCCAGCAGCCTAGCGGGGGGGGCTCGGTACGAGCAGTACTTC.

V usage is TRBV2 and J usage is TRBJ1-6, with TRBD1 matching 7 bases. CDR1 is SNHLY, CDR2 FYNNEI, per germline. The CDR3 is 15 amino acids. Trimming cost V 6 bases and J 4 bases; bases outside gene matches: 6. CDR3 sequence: CASRLGGAYNSPLHF. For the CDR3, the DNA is TGTGCCAGCAGACTAGGGGGCGCTTATAATTCACCCCTCCACTTT.

As DNA, the CDR3 is TGCAGCGTACGGACAGGGGGCGGCTACGAGCAGTACTTC. Protein product: CSVRTGGGYEQYF. This rearrangement joins TRBV29-1 to TRBJ2-7, with TRBD1 matching 11 bases. The germline V gene encodes CDR1 SQVTM and CDR2 ANQGSEA. CDR3 length: 13 amino acids. The trim removed 6 bases at V and 3 bases at J, leaving 4 bases unmatched.

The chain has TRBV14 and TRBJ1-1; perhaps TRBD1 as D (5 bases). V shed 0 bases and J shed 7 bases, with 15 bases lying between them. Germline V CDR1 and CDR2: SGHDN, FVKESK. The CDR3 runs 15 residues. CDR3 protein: CASSQDPAGHNEAFF. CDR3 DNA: TGTGCCAGCAGCCAAGATCCGGCAGGGCATAATGAAGCTTTCTTT.

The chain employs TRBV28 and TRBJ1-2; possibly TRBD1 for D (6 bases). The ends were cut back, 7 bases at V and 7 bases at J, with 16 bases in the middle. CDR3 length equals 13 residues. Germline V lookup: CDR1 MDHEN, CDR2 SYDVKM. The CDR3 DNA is TGTGCCAGCACCCGGGGCAGGGGTGGTGGCTACACCTTC. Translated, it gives CASTRGRGGGYTF.

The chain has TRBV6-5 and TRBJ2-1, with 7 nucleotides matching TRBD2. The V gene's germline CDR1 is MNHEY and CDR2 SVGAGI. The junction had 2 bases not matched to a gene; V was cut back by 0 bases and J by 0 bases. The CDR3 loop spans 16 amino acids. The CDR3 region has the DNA TGTGCCAGCAGTTACTCCGGCGGGAGCTCCTACAATGAGCAGTTCTTC. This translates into CASSYSGGSSYNEQFF.

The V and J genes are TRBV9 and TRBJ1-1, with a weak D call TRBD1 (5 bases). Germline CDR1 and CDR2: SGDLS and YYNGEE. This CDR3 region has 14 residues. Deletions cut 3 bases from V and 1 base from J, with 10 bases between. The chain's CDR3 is CASSEQVGNTEAFF. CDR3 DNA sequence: TGTGCCAGCAGCGAACAGGTGGGGAACACTGAAGCTTTCTTT.

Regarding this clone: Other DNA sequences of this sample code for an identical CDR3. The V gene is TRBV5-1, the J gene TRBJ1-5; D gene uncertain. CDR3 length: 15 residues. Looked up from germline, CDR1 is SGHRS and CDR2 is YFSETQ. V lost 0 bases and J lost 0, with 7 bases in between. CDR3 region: CASSLGPGSNQPQHF. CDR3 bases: TGCGCCAGCAGCTTGGGGCCGGGTAGCAATCAGCCCCAGCATTTT.

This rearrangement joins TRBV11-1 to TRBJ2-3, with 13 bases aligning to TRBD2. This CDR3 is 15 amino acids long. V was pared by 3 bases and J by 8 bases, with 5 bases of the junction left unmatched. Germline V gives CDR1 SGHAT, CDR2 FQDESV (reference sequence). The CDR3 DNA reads TGTGCCAGCAGCTTGGGACTAGCGGGAATGGGTACGCAGTATTTT. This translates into CASSLGLAGMGTQYF.

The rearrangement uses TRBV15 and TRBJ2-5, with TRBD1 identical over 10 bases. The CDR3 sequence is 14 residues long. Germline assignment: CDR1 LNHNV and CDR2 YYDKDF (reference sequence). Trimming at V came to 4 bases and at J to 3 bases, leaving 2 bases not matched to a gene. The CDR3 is CATSTGTGEETQYF. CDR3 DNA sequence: TGTGCCACCAGCACGGGGACAGGGGAAGAGACCCAGTACTTC.

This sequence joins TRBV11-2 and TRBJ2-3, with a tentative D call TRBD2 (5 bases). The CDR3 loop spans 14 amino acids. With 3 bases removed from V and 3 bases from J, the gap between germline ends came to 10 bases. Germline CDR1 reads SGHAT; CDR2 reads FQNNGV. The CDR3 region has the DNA TGTGCCAGCAGCTTGTCGCCGGGGACAGATACGCAGTATTTT. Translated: CASSLSPGTDTQYF. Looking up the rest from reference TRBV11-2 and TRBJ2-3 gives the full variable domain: EAGVAQSPRYKIIEKRQSVAFWCNPISGHATLYWYQQILGQGPKLLIQFQNNGVVDDSQLPKDRFSAERLKGVDSTLKIQPAKLEDSAVYLCASSLSPGTDTQYFGPGTRLTVL.

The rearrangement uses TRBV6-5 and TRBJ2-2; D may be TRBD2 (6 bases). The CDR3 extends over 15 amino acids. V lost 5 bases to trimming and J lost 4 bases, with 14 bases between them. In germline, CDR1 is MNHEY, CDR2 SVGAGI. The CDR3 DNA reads TGTGCCAGCAGTCCCACCTGGCGGGGCACCGGGGAGCTGTTTTTT. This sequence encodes CASSPTWRGTGELFF.

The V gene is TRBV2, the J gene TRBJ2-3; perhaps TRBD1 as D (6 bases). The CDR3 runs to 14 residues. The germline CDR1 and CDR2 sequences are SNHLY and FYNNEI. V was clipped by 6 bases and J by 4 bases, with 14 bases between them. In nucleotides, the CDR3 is TGTGCCAGCAGCCCCCAGGGGATGGCAGATACGCAGTATTTT. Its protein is CASSPQGMADTQYF.

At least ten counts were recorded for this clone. The CDR3 nucleotides read TGTGCCAGCTCACCAGGGTTTGGGGCCTCGGATGGCTACACCTTC. The encoded protein is CASSPGFGASDGYTF. The chain carries TRBV18 and TRBJ1-2, with D possibly being TRBD1 (5 bases). Trimming pared 2 bases from V and 6 bases from J, leaving 16 bases between. Germline CDR1 reads KGHSH; CDR2 reads LQKENI. This CDR3 has 15 residues.

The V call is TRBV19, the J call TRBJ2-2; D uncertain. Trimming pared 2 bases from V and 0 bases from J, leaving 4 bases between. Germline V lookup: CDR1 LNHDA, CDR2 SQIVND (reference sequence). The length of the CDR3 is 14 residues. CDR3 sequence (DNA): TGTGCCAGTAGTATAAGCTCGAACACCGGGGAGCTGTTTTTT. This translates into CASSISSNTGELFF. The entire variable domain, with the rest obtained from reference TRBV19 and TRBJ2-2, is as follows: DGGITQSPKYLFRKEGQNVTLSCEQNLNHDAMYWYRQDPGQGLRLIYYSQIVNDFQKGDIAEGYSVSREKKESFPLTVTSAQKNPTAFYLCASSISSNTGELFFGEGSRLTVL.

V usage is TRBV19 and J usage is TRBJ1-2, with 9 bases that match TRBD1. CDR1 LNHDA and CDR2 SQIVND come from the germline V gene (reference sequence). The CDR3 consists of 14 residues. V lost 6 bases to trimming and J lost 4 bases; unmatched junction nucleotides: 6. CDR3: CASSRDRGSYGYTF. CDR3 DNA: TGTGCCAGTAGCCGTGACAGGGGGTCCTATGGCTACACCTTC.

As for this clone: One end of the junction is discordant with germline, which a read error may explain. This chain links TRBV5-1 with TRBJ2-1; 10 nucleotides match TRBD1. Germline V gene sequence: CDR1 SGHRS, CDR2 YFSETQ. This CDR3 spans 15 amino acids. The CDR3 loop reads CASSLDPSGGTGEIF. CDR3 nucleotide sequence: TGCGCCAGCAGCTTGGACCCCTCCGGAGGGACAGGGGAGATCTTC.